What follows describes a single TCR beta chain. The antigen is not known. Produced via immunoSEQ multiplex PCR; TCRdb's table is partial and in-frame only. The sample gives about 97,000 clones, roughly 74% of which show up once; approximately 3% is in the top ten. This CDR3 contains 13 residues. The data were obtained in a study of radiotherapy plus CTLA-4 blockade in lung cancer. Study-level results: Reported findings show early blood T cell clone dynamics, with interferon-beta, best predicted response. Subsequent to radiotherapy plus ipilimumab, tumor-derived TCR clones underwent expansion in blood.

The clonotype originates from a human donor with non-small cell lung cancer who had a partial response to radiotherapy plus ipilimumab. Some clones in this sample may be carry-over from other donors' samples. This specimen was peripheral blood, taken from a patient treated with radiotherapy plus ipilimumab. This chain links TRBV21-1 with TRBJ1-1; TRBD1, the D gene given by the table, was not confirmed from the DNA. TRBV21-1 is listed as a pseudogene. The CDR3 protein is CASSKVGQGEAFF. CDR3 in DNA: TGTGCCAGCAGCAAAGTGGGCCAGGGGGAAGCTTTCTTT.